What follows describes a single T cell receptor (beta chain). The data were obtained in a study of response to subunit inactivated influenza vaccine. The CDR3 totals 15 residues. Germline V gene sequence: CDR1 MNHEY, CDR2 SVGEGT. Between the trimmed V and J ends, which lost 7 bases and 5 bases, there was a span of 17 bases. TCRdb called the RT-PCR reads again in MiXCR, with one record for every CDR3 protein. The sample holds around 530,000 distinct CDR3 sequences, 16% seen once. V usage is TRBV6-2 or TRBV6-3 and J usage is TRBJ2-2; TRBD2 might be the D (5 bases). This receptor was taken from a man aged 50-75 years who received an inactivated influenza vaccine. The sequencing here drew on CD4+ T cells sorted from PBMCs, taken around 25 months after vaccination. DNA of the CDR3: TGTGCCAGCACCCAGGACGCCCCGGGAACCGGGGAGCTGTTTTTT. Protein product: CASTQDAPGTGELFF.